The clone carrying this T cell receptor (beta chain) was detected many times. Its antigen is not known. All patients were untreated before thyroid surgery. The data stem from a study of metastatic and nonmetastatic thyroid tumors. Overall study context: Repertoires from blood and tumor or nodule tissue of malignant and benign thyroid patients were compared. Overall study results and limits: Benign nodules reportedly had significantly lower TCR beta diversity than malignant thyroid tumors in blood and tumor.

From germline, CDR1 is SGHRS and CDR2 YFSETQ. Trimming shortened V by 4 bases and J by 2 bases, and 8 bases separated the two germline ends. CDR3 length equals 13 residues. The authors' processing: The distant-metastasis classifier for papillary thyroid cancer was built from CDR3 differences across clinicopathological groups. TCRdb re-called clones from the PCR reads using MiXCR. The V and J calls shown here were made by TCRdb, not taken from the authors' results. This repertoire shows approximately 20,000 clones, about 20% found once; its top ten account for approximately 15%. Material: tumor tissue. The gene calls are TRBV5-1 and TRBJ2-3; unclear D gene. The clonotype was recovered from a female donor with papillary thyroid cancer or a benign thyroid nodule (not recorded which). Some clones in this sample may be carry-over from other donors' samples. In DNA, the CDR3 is TGCGCCAGCAGCGATACATACACAGATACGCAGTATTTT. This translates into CASSDTYTDTQYF. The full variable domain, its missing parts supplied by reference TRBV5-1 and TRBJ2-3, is KAGVTQTPRYLIKTRGQQVTLSCSPISGHRSVSWYQQTPGQGLQFLFEYFSETQRNKGNFPGRFSGRQFSNSRSEMNVSTLELGDSALYLCASSDTYTDTQYFGPGTRLTVL.